A selection of T cell receptor beta chains follows, all from one sample in a study of T cells after yellow fever vaccination. Via MiXCR, TCRdb re-called the 5' RACE reads, giving one row per CDR3 protein. The table records hundreds of thousands of distinct CDR3 sequences, approximately 13% of them present only once. Sequenced here: PBMCs, sampled on the day of the yellow fever booster vaccination. Source of these receptors: a man aged 30-40 years who received the YFV17D yellow fever vaccine. CDR3s include the opening cysteine and the closing phenylalanine or tryptophan. Each record gives: CDR3 length, D gene, J gene, clone size, V gene, CDR3 DNA, CDR3 protein. The D gene is left open where the match is weak. Size tells how often a clone was seen (once, few, many) or the class of an expanded clone, and some rows leave it out.

11 | - | TRBJ1-5 | few | TRBV27 | TGTGCCAGCGGGTTTGGCATGGCCCAGCATTTT | CASGFGMAQHF
14 | - | TRBJ2-1 | few | TRBV7-2 | TGTGCCAGCAGGTACTCCAGCGGGTACAATGAGCAGTTCTTC | CASRYSSGYNEQFF
14 | TRBD1 | TRBJ2-1 | few | TRBV7-2 | TGTGCCAGCAGCGCTACCGGGACAGCCAATGAGCAGTTCTTC | CASSATGTANEQFF
14 | - | TRBJ1-3 | - | TRBV28 | TGTGCCAGCGCCCCGGGGAGCTCTGGAAACACCATATATTTT | CASAPGSSGNTIYF
15 | TRBD1 | TRBJ2-7 | few | TRBV5-5 | TGTGCCAGCAGCTGGGGGACAGGGGGAAGCTTCGAGCAGTACTTC | CASSWGTGGSFEQYF
14 | TRBD2 | TRBJ2-1 | many | TRBV18 | TGTGCCAGCTCACCTCCGGGAGGATACAATGAGCAGTTCTTC | CASSPPGGYNEQFF
14 | - | TRBJ1-3 | few | TRBV30 | TGTGCCTGGAAGGCCCCCGGTACTGGAAACACCATATATTTT | CAWKAPGTGNTIYF
12 | - | TRBJ2-4 | few | TRBV29-1 | TGCAGCGTCGAGGGGTTCGGAAACATTCAGTACTTC | CSVEGFGNIQYF
14 | - | TRBJ2-3 | - | TRBV12-5 | TGTGCTAGTGGCCCCCTTGGCGGCGCAGGTACGCAGTATTTT | CASGPLGGAGTQYF
15 | - | TRBJ2-3 | few | TRBV4-3 | TGCGCCAGCAGCCAAGACCCCACAGGGTCCGATACGCAGTATTTT | CASSQDPTGSDTQYF
13 | - | TRBJ1-4 | - | TRBV7-7 | TGTGCTAGCAGCGCGTCGCAGAATGAAAAACTGTTTTTT | CASSASQNEKLFF
19 | TRBD2 | TRBJ2-7 | - | TRBV30 | TGTGCCTGGAGTGTAAGTCGCGGAAGCGGGAGCCCATTGTCCTACGAGCAGTACTTC | CAWSVSRGSGSPLSYEQYF
16 | TRBD2 | TRBJ2-2 | - | TRBV9 | TGTGCCAGCAGCCTTAGCGGGAGGGCCGACACCGGGGAGCTGTTTTTT | CASSLSGRADTGELFF
13 | - | TRBJ2-7 | few | TRBV27 | TGTGCCAGCAGCTATAGAAGAGGGTACGAGCAGTACTTC | CASSYRRGYEQYF
14 | TRBD1 | TRBJ2-1 | - | TRBV7-2 | TGTGCCAGCAGCACAAGACAGGGCAGGGGTGAGCAGTTCTTC | CASSTRQGRGEQFF
16 | - | TRBJ1-6 | - | TRBV12-3/TRBV12-4 | TGTGCCAGCAGTTTTGCCAGGCCTATAGGCAATTCACCCCTCCACTTT | CASSFARPIGNSPLHF
12 | - | TRBJ1-2 | - | TRBV20-1 | TGCAGTGCTGCCGACCCTGAAGAAGGCTACACCTTC | CSAADPEEGYTF
14 | - | TRBJ2-7 | - | TRBV5-6 | TGTGCCAGCAGCGGTTGGGAGACAGGTTACGAGCAGTACTTC | CASSGWETGYEQYF
13 | - | TRBJ2-1 | few | TRBV6-6 | TGTGCCGCCGCGGAGGGTGGCTACAATGAGCAGTTCTTC | CAAAEGGYNEQFF
16 | - | TRBJ2-2 | - | TRBV28 | TGTGCCAGCACCCCACTTGGCATAACGAACACCGGGGAGCTGTTTTTT | CASTPLGITNTGELFF
16 | TRBD2 | TRBJ2-1 | few | TRBV18 | TGTGCCAGCTCACCGGGACTAGCGGAGGCCTACAATGAGCAGTTCTTC | CASSPGLAEAYNEQFF
15 | TRBD1 | TRBJ1-1 | few | TRBV29-1 | TGCAGCGTTGTCGGCCAGGGGGCGGTGAACACTGAAGCTTTCTTT | CSVVGQGAVNTEAFF
16 | TRBD2 | TRBJ2-3 | few | TRBV7-2 | TGTGCCAGCAGCTTAGGAGGGAGGGCCTTTGGGGATACGCAGTATTTT | CASSLGGRAFGDTQYF
13 | - | TRBJ1-2 | - | TRBV27 | TGTGCCAGCAAAATGGGGGCTAACTATGGCTACACCTTC | CASKMGANYGYTF
16 | - | TRBJ2-1 | - | TRBV15 | TGTGCCACCAGCAGCCGCGACTGGTACTCCTACAATGAGCAGTTCTTC | CATSSRDWYSYNEQFF
14 | - | TRBJ2-4 | few | TRBV29-1 | TGCAGCGTTGATGGGGGGCTAGCCAAAAACATTCAGTACTTC | CSVDGGLAKNIQYF
14 | - | TRBJ1-6 | few | TRBV9 | TGTGCCAGCAGCCCCCGACAGGATAATTCACCCCTCCACTTT | CASSPRQDNSPLHF
15 | - | TRBJ1-5 | - | TRBV27 | TGTGCCAGCAGTTTATATGGGGGATTCAATCAGCCCCAGCATTTT | CASSLYGGFNQPQHF
17 | - | TRBJ2-2 | - | TRBV21-1 | TGTGCCAGCAGCAAAGTAGCGGGAGGGCCTCTCGCCGGGGAGCTGTTTTTT | CASSKVAGGPLAGELFF
14 | - | TRBJ2-3 | few | TRBV11-2 | TGTGCCAGCAGCTCAGGGGCGAACACAGATACGCAGTATTTT | CASSSGANTDTQYF
20 | TRBD2 | TRBJ2-7 | - | TRBV12-5 | TGTGCTAGTGGTTTGGACAACGGACTGGAAACTAGCGGGAGAGCCTACGAGCAGTACTTC | CASGLDNGLETSGRAYEQYF
15 | - | TRBJ2-1 | many | TRBV2 | TGTGCCAGCAAGGGGGTCGGGAGCTCCTACAATGAGCAGTTCTTC | CASKGVGSSYNEQFF
17 | - | TRBJ1-5 | - | TRBV6-1 | TGTGCCAGCAGTCGACACCCGGACGGACAGTTCAATCAGCCCCAGCATTTT | CASSRHPDGQFNQPQHF
15 | - | TRBJ2-2 | - | TRBV28 | TGTGCCAGCATCTCAGGGGGGACTAACACCGGGGAGCTGTTTTTT | CASISGGTNTGELFF
12 | - | TRBJ2-7 | few | TRBV3-1 | TGTGCCAGCAGCCAGTTCCTTTCCGAGCAGTACTTC | CASSQFLSEQYF
15 | TRBD1 | TRBJ1-6 | once | TRBV6-5 | TGTGCCAGCAGTTACTCGACGACAGGGGGCACGCCCCTCCACTTT | CASSYSTTGGTPLHF
17 | TRBD1 | TRBJ2-1 | once | TRBV6-2/TRBV6-3 | TGTGCCAGCAGCCCCCCCAGGGGGCTCAGCTCCTACAATGAGCAGTTCTTC | CASSPPRGLSSYNEQFF
16 | - | TRBJ2-5 | few | TRBV5-1 | TGCGCCAGCAGCTTGGTGGGGAGGAACAATCAAGAGACCCAGTACTTC | CASSLVGRNNQETQYF
13 | - | TRBJ2-7 | - | TRBV20-1 | TGCAGTGCTAGTACAGGACCCCCAGGGAAGCAGTACTTC | CSASTGPPGKQYF